This record concerns one T cell receptor (beta chain) sequence. Its matching antigen is unknown. The source of the sample is a study of tumor-infiltrating lymphocytes in localized non-small cell lung cancer. As for the study in general: The cohort mixed smokers and never-smokers, several histologies, and some post-neoadjuvant-chemotherapy samples. The study's findings and limits: TCR sequencing covered a subset of patients with enough tissue. Each assay used a separate piece of the same tissue.

Produced via immunoSEQ multiplex PCR; TCRdb's table is partial and in-frame only. The repertoire consists of 14,000 or so clones, with under 70% occurring once and the leading ten covering less than 25%. This clonotype was sampled from a human donor with non-small cell lung cancer. What was sequenced was uninvolved lung tissue not adjacent to the tumor.

This CDR3 is CAWVRASGIRSYNEQFF. The DNA for the CDR3 is TGTGCCTGGGTGAGGGCTAGCGGGATAAGGTCCTACAATGAGCAGTTCTTC. The rearrangement joins TRBV30 to TRBJ2-1; TRBD2 aligns across 9 bases. This CDR3 is built from 17 residues. With V trimmed by 5 bases and J by 1 base, 12 bases remained unmatched. Germline V gives CDR1 GTSNPN, CDR2 SVGIG (reference sequence).